The subject of this entry is one TCR beta chain. The ends lost 5 bases at V and 2 bases at J; junction bases unmatched: 3. This CDR3 spans 15 amino acids. CDR1 LNHDA and CDR2 SQIVND come from the germline V gene (reference sequence). The sample belongs to a study of blood T cell repertoires in COVID-19. Turning to the study itself: Researchers got acute and convalescent COVID-19 samples from the United States, Italy and Spain.

In the original workflow: Reference gene primer amplification yielded estimated nucleated cell counts. Using immunoSEQ multiplex PCR, the repertoire was profiled, and TCRdb retains in-frame clones only, with some absent. That table gives V, J and clone size, and the DNA gave D and trimming. Seen here are tens of thousands of clones, under 90% observed once, and the top ten hold 7.5% to 10%. The sample comprised peripheral blood. This chain links TRBV19 with TRBJ2-6; TRBD1 agrees at 7 bases. This clonotype was sampled from a man older than 75 with active or convalescent COVID-19. The CDR3 spells CASSPQGTGANVLTF. The CDR3 region has the DNA TGTGCCAGTAGTCCACAGGGGACTGGGGCCAACGTCCTGACTTTC.